This T cell receptor beta chain was recorded in a study of blood T cell repertoires in COVID-19 (dated by TCRdb to the early 2020s). Context from the whole study: Samples covering the acute and convalescent phases of COVID-19 were provided by collaborators in the United States, Italy and Spain. HLA class I and class II types, where available, came from metadata supplied by the sample provider rather than from assay-based typing. The sample metadata nearly always contained a de-identified subject ID, COVID-19 status, age in years and sex. The samples were drawn from two sources: the first 160 participants of the ongoing ImmuneRACE study, and 1,200 or so subjects contributed by 6 global collaborators. The prospective study material was composed of cDNA or gDNA derived from T cells, B-cell-depleted T cells, or PBMCs. The repertoires were released in a freely available public database intended as a resource for research on the immune response to SARS-CoV-2. Deeply sampled blood TCRbeta repertoires from subjects exposed to, actively infected with, or recovered from COVID-19 were included in the dataset.

TCRbeta CDR3 regions were amplified from genomic DNA by means of the immunoSEQ Assay, a bias-controlled multiplex PCR. On the study's bioinformatics: Nucleated cell counts per sample were estimated from amplification of reference gene primers within the assay. Sequence reads were collapsed and filtered to measure the absolute abundance of every unique TCRbeta CDR3 rearrangement. For each sample, productive Simpson clonality was calculated as the square root of Simpson's diversity index over productive rearrangements. The table was pulled from immuneACCESS by TCRdb, which kept in-frame rearrangements only. Such tables lose some clones; where checked, under half of the loss comes from unresolved V genes, and the rest has no known cause. V and J calls and clone size are given by that table; D and trimming were obtained from the DNA. The sample table holds about 240,000 clones, of which around 87% were seen once. Of the sample, 3% to 4% falls within the top ten clones.

Beyond this particular receptor, the publication reports: Clinical and demographic metadata were provided uncurated, with the amount varying by source and participant.

Enrolling through a virtual design, the prospective study's participants ranged in age from about 18 to 100 years and lived across around 25 United States geographic areas. In the prospective study, cohorts were assigned on the basis of participant-reported clinical history obtained from a screening survey and a study questionnaire. In the prospective study, whole blood, serum and a nasopharyngeal or oropharyngeal swab were collected from each participant by mobile phlebotomists. Participants in the prospective study had the option to provide additional blood draws and questionnaires over a 2-month period. Prospective study blood samples were shipped either frozen or at room temperature before DNA extraction. On this clone: Its binding antigen is unknown. One base away there is no much larger clone; base qualities are not given.

Per the germline V gene, MGHDK is the CDR1 and SYGVNS is the CDR2. Trimming removed 3 bases from V and 7 bases from J, leaving 4 bases between the germline ends. Including cysteine and phenylalanine, the CDR3 has 11 amino acids. The DNA shown is the 33-base CDR3, in frame from base 1. The TCR sequence derives from a woman aged 40 to 49 with acute COVID-19. Sequenced material: PBMCs or T cells enriched from blood (not recorded which). The sequence joins TRBV25-1 to TRBJ2-1; the D segment cannot be called with confidence. The CDR3 protein: CASSDLNEQFF. The DNA reads TGTGCCAGCAGTGACTTGAATGAGCAGTTCTTC.